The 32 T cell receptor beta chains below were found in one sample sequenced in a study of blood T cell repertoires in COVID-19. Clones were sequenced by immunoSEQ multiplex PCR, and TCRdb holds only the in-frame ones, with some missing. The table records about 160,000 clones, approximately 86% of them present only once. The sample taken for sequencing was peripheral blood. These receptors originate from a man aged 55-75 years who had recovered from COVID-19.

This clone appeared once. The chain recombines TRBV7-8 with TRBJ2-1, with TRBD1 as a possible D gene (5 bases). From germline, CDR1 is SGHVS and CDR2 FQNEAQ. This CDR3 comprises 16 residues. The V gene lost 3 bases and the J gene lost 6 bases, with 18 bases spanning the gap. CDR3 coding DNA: TGTGCCAGCAGCTTTCTACAGGCCCTATCCGGCAATGAGCAGTTCTTC. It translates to CASSFLQALSGNEQFF. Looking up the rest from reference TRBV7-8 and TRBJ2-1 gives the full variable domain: GAGVSQSPRYKVAKRGQDVALRCDPISGHVSLFWYQQALGQGPEFLTYFQNEAQLDKSGLPSDRFFAERPEGSVSTLKIQRTQQEDSAVYLCASSFLQALSGNEQFFGPGTRLTVL.

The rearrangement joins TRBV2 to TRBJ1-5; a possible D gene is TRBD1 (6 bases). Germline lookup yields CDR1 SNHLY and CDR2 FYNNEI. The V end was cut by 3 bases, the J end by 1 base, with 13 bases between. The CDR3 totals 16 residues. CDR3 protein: CASSDPTGPSNQPQHF. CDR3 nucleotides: TGTGCCAGCAGTGACCCGACAGGCCCGAGCAATCAGCCCCAGCATTTT.

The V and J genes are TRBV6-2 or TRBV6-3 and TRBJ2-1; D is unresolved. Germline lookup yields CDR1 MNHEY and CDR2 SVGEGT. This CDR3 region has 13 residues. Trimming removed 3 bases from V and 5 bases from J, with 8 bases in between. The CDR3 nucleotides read TGTGCCAGCAGTTATTGGGCAGACAATGAGCAGTTCTTC. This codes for CASSYWADNEQFF.

The CDR3 DNA reads TGTGCCATCAATGGGGAGGGTGAGCAGTTCTTC. It encodes CAINGEGEQFF. This chain uses TRBV10-3 with TRBJ2-1; 7 positions match TRBD2. CDR1 ENHRY and CDR2 SYGVKD come from the germline V gene. The trim removed 7 bases at V and 9 bases at J, leaving 3 bases unmatched. The CDR3 runs to 11 residues.

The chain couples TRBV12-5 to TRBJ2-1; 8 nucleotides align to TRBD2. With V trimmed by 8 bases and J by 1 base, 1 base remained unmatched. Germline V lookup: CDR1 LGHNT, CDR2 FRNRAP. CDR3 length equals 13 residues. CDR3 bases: TGTGCTAGTCGGGGGGGATCCTACAATGAGCAGTTCTTC. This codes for CASRGGSYNEQFF. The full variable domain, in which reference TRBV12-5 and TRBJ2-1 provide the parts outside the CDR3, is DARVTQTPRHKVTEMGQEVTMRCQPILGHNTVFWYRQTMMQGLELLAYFRNRAPLDDSGMPKDRFSAEMPDATLATLKIQPSEPRDSAVYFCASRGGSYNEQFFGPGTRLTVL.

The CDR3: CASSGTGASSYNEQFF. As DNA, the CDR3 is TGTGCCAGCAGCGGGACAGGGGCCAGCTCCTACAATGAGCAGTTCTTC. V gene TRBV9 combines with J gene TRBJ2-1, with 9 bases lining up with TRBD1. The CDR3 length is 16 residues. Germline assignment: CDR1 SGDLS and CDR2 YYNGEE. V lost 3 bases to trimming and J lost 0 bases; unmatched junction nucleotides: 4.

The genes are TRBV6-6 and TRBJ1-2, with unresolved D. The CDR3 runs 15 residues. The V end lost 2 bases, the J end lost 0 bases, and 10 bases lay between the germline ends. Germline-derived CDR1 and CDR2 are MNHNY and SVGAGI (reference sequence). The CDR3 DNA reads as TGTGCCAGCAGTTACGGGTCAGGTCCTAACTATGGCTACACCTTC. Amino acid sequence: CASSYGSGPNYGYTF.

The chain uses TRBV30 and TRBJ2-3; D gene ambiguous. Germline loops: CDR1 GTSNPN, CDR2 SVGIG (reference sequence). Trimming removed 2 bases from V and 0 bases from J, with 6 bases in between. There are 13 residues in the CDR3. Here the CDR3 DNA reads TGTGCCTGGAGTATTACTAGCACAGATACGCAGTATTTT. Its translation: CAWSITSTDTQYF.

In DNA form, the CDR3 reads TGTGCCAGCAGTTATGCCGGGACAGGGGGGGGCTACACCTTC. It yields the protein CASSYAGTGGGYTF. V and J are TRBV6-5 and TRBJ1-2; 11 bases are shared with TRBD1. The V gene's germline CDR1 is MNHEY and CDR2 SVGAGI. V was clipped by 3 bases and J by 8 bases; unmatched bases: 5. This CDR3 comprises 14 residues.

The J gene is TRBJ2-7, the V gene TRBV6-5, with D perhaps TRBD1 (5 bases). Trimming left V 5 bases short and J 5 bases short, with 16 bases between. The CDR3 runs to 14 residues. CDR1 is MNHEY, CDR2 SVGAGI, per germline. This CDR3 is CASSKEQGRDEQYF. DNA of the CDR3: TGTGCCAGCAGTAAGGAGCAGGGTCGCGACGAGCAGTACTTC.

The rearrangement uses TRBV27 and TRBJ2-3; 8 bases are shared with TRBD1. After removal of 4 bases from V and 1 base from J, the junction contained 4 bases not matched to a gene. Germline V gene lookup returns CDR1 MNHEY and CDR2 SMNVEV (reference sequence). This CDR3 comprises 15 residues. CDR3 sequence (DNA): TGTGCCAGCAGTTCTCAGGGGGCAGGCACAGATACGCAGTATTTT. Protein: CASSSQGAGTDTQYF.

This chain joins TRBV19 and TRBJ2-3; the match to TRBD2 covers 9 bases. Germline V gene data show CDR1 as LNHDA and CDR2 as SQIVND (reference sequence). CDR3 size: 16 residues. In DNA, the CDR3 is TGTGCGTCAGGGCTAGCGGGGAGTGCGAGCACAGATACGCAGTATTTT. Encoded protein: CASGLAGSASTDTQYF.

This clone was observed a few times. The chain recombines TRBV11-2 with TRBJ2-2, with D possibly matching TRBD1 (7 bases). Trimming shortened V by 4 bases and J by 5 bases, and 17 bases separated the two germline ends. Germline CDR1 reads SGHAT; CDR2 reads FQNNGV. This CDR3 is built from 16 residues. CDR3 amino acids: CASSSLRDSGTGELFF. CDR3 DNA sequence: TGTGCCAGCAGCTCCCTCCGGGACAGCGGGACCGGGGAGCTGTTTTTT. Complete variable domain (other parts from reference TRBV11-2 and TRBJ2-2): EAGVAQSPRYKIIEKRQSVAFWCNPISGHATLYWYQQILGQGPKLLIQFQNNGVVDDSQLPKDRFSAERLKGVDSTLKIQPAKLEDSAVYLCASSSLRDSGTGELFFGEGSRLTVL.

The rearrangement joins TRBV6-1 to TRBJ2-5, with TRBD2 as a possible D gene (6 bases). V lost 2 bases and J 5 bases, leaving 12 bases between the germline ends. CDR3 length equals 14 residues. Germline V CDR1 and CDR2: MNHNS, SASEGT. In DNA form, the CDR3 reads TGTGCCAGCAGTGAAACGGGGGTGGCGGAGACCCAGTACTTC. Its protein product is CASSETGVAETQYF.

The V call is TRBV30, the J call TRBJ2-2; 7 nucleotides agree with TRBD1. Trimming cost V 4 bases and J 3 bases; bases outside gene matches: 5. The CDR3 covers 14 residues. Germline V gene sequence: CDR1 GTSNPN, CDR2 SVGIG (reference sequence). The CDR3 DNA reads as TGTGCCTGGATCAGACAGGGCTACACCGGGGAGCTGTTTTTT. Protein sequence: CAWIRQGYTGELFF.

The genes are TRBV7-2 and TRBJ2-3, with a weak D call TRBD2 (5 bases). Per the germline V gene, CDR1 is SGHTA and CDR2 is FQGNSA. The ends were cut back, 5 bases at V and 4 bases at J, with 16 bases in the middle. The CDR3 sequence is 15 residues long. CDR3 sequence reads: CASSRVIAGADTQYF. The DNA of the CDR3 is TGTGCCAGCAGCCGCGTAATAGCCGGGGCAGATACGCAGTATTTT.

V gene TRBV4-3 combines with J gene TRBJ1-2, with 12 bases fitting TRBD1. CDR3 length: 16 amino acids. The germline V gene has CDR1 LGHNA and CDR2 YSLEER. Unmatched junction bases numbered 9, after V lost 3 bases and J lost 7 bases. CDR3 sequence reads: CASSHPGTGGRSGYTF. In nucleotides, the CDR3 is TGCGCCAGCAGCCACCCCGGGACAGGGGGCAGGAGTGGCTACACCTTC.

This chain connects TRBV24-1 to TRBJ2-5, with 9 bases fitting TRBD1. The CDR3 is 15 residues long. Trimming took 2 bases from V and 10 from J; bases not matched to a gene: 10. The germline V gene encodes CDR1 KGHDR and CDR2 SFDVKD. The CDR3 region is CATSDSGAGTGNQYF. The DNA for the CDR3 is TGTGCCACCAGTGATTCCGGGGCCGGGACAGGGAACCAGTACTTC.

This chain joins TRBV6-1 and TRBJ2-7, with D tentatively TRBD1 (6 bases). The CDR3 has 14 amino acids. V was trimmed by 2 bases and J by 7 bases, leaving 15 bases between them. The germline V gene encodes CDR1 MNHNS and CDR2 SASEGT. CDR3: CASSESAGAGEQYF. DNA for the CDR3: TGTGCCAGCAGTGAATCGGCAGGGGCGGGTGAGCAGTACTTC.

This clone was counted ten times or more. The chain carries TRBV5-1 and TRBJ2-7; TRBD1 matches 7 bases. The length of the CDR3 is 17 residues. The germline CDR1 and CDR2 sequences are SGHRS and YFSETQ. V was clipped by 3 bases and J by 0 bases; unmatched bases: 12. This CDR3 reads CASSSPDGTDFSYEQYF. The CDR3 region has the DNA TGCGCCAGCAGCTCACCCGATGGGACAGATTTCTCCTACGAGCAGTACTTC.

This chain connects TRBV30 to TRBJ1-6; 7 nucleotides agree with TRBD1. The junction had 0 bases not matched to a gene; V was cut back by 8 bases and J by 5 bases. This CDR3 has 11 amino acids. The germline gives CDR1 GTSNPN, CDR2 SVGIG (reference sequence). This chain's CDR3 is CAGTDNSPLHF. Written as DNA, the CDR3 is TGTGCCGGGACAGATAATTCACCCCTCCACTTT.

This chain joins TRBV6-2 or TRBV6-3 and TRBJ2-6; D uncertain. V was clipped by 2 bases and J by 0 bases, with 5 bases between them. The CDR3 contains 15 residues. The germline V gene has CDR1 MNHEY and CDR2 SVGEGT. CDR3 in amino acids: CASSYQFSGANVLTF. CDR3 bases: TGTGCCAGCAGTTACCAATTCTCTGGGGCCAACGTCCTGACTTTC.

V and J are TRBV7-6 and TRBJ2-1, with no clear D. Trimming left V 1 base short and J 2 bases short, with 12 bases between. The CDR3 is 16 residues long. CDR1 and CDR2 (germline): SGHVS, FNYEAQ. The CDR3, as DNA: TGTGCCAGCAGCTTAGTGGGCGCTAACCCCTACAATGAGCAGTTCTTC. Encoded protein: CASSLVGANPYNEQFF.

The CDR3 protein is CASSQAQDYTDTQYF. The CDR3 coding sequence is TGTGCCAGCAGCCAAGCCCAGGACTACACAGATACGCAGTATTTT. The rearrangement joins TRBV3-1 (or the pseudogene TRBV3-2) to TRBJ2-3, with a weak D call TRBD2 (6 bases). Germline loops: CDR1 LGHDT, CDR2 YNNKEL (reference sequence). Trimming left V 1 base short and J 2 bases short, with 10 bases between. The CDR3 extends over 15 amino acids.

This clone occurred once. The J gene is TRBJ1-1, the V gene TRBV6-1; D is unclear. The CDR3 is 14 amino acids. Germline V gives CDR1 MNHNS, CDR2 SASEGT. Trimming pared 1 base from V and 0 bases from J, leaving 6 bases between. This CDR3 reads CASSEDPMNTEAFF. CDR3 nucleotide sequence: TGTGCCAGCAGTGAAGACCCTATGAACACTGAAGCTTTCTTT.

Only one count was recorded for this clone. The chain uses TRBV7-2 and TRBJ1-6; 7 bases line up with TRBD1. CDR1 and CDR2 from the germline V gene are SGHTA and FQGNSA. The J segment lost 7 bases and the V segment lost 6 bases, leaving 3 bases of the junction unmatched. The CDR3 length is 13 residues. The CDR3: CASSQTGNSPLHF. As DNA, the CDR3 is TGTGCCAGCAGTCAGACAGGGAATTCACCCCTCCACTTT.

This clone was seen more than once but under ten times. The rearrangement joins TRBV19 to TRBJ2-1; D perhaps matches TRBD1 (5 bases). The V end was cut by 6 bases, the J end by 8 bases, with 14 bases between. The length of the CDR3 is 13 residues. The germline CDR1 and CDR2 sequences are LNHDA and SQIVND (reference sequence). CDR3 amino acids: CASSPQGFDEQFF. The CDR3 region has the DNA TGTGCCAGTAGCCCCCAGGGTTTCGATGAGCAGTTCTTC. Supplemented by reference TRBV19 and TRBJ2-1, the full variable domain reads DGGITQSPKYLFRKEGQNVTLSCEQNLNHDAMYWYRQDPGQGLRLIYYSQIVNDFQKGDIAEGYSVSREKKESFPLTVTSAQKNPTAFYLCASSPQGFDEQFFGPGTRLTVL.

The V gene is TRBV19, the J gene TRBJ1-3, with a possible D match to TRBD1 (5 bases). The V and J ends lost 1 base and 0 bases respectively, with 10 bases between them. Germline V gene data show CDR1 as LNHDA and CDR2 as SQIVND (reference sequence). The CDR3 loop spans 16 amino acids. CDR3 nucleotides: TGTGCCAGTAGTATAGCCAGGGCGAGCTCTGGAAACACCATATATTTT. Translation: CASSIARASSGNTIYF.

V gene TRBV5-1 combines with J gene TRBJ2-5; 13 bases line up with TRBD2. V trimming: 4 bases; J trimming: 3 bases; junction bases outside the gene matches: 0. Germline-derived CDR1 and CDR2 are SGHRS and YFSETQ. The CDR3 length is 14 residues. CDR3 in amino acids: CASSGLAGEETQYF. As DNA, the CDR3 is TGCGCCAGCAGCGGACTAGCGGGGGAAGAGACCCAGTACTTC.

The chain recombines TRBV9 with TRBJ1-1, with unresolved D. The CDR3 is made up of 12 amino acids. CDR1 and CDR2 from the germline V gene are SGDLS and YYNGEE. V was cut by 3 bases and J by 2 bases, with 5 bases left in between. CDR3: CASSGLNTEAFF. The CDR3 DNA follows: TGTGCCAGCAGCGGACTAAACACTGAAGCTTTCTTT.

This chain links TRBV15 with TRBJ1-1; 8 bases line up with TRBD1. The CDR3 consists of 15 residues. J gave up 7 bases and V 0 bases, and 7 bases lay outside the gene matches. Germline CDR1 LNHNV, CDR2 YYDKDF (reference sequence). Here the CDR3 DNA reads TGTGCCACCAGCAGAGATCGGACAGGGAAGGATGAAGCTTTCTTT. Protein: CATSRDRTGKDEAFF. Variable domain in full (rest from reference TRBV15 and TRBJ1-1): DAMVIQNPRYQVTQFGKPVTLSCSQTLNHNVMYWYQQKSSQAPKLLFHYYDKDFNNEADTPDNFQSRRPNTSFCFLDIRSPGLGDTAMYLCATSRDRTGKDEAFFGQGTRLTVV.

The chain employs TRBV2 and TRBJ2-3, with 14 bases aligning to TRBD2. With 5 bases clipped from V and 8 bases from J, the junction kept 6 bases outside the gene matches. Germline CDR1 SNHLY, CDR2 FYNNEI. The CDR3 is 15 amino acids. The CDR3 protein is CASSRTSGGQGTQYF. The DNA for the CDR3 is TGTGCCAGCAGTCGGACTAGCGGGGGGCAGGGTACGCAGTATTTT.